These T cell receptor beta chains were read from a single sample in a study of T cells in Graves' hyperthyroidism and ophthalmopathy. TCRdb reprocessed the multiplex PCR reads with MiXCR, giving one entry per CDR3 protein. The table lists some 380,000 distinct CDR3 sequences, about 13% of them singletons. The specimen was blood. The receptors were gathered from a man aged 25 to 40 with Graves' hyperthyroidism that later progressed to Graves' ophthalmopathy. CDR3s include the opening cysteine and the closing phenylalanine or tryptophan. Fields, in order: D gene, J gene, clone size, V gene, CDR3 protein, CDR3 DNA. D genes are given only for firm matches. A row's size may be missing; if present it is once, few, many or a size class.

-,TRBJ1-6,few,TRBV15,CATSNGEEANNSPLHF,TGTGCCACCAGCAACGGGGAAGAAGCAAATAATTCACCCCTCCACTTT
-,TRBJ1-6,many,TRBV6-1,CASSPPGSLGSPLHF,TGTGCCAGCAGCCCTCCCGGGAGCCTGGGTTCACCCCTCCACTTT
TRBD1,TRBJ1-5,many,TRBV2,CASSERTGPNQPQHF,TGTGCCAGCAGTGAACGGACAGGGCCCAATCAGCCCCAGCATTTT
-,TRBJ1-1,-,TRBV11-2,CASSDLLGPNTEAFF,TGTGCCAGCAGCGATCTGCTGGGCCCGAACACTGAAGCTTTCTTT
-,TRBJ1-2,few,TRBV14,CASSQDQPGLEGNGYTF,TGTGCCAGCAGCCAAGATCAACCGGGCCTAGAGGGGAATGGCTACACCTTC
TRBD2,TRBJ2-5,many,TRBV7-2,CASRPSGGGETQYF,TGTGCCAGCAGACCAAGCGGGGGGGGAGAGACCCAGTACTTC
-,TRBJ2-7,many,TRBV30,CAWSVRSYEQYF,TGTGCCTGGAGTGTACGTTCCTACGAGCAGTACTTC
TRBD1,TRBJ2-6,many,TRBV24-1,CATSEDRGRGANVLTF,TGTGCCACCAGTGAAGACAGGGGGCGAGGGGCCAACGTCCTGACTTTC
-,TRBJ2-1,few,TRBV20-1,CSATPSGGAYNEQFF,TGCAGTGCTACTCCCAGTGGGGGCGCCTACAATGAGCAGTTCTTC
-,TRBJ2-7,few,TRBV28,CASKERTIPEQYF,TGTGCCAGCAAGGAACGGACTATTCCCGAGCAGTACTTC
-,TRBJ1-2,many,TRBV12-3/TRBV12-4,CASARKWGGYGYTF,TGTGCCAGCGCCCGAAAGTGGGGAGGCTATGGCTACACCTTC
-,TRBJ2-1,many,TRBV29-1,CSVSWGGGNEQFF,TGCAGCGTCTCTTGGGGGGGCGGAAATGAGCAGTTCTTC
-,TRBJ1-2,many,TRBV7-9,CASSNIAGRGNYGYTF,TGTGCCAGCAGCAATATAGCTGGGCGAGGGAACTATGGCTACACCTTC
TRBD1,TRBJ1-6,many,TRBV2,CASETGQGDSPLHF,TGTGCCAGCGAAACCGGACAGGGGGACTCACCCCTCCACTTT
-,TRBJ2-3,few,TRBV6-1,CASSLLGRGSDTQYF,TGTGCCAGCAGTTTATTAGGGAGGGGGTCAGATACGCAGTATTTT
-,TRBJ1-2,many,TRBV3-1,CASSPRVTVDGYTF,TGTGCCAGCAGCCCGAGGGTGACGGTTGATGGCTACACCTTC
-,TRBJ2-5,few,TRBV5-1,CASSLASWETQYF,TGCGCCAGCAGCTTGGCCTCGTGGGAGACCCAGTACTTC
-,TRBJ2-7,many,TRBV28,CASSLMEGSYEQYF,TGTGCCAGCAGTTTGATGGAGGGGAGTTACGAGCAGTACTTC
TRBD1,TRBJ1-2,many,TRBV10-3,CAISGRDRADYGYTF,TGTGCCATCAGTGGCCGGGACAGGGCGGACTATGGCTACACCTTC
-,TRBJ1-6,many,TRBV20-1,CSASEGQDNSPLHF,TGCAGTGCTAGTGAGGGGCAGGATAATTCACCCCTCCACTTT
-,TRBJ1-1,many,TRBV18,CASSLAGAGEAFF,TGTGCCAGCTCACTGGCTGGGGCTGGTGAAGCTTTCTTT
TRBD2,TRBJ2-1,many,TRBV7-3,CASSSSGGLYNEQFF,TGTGCCAGCAGTTCTAGCGGGGGCCTTTACAATGAGCAGTTCTTC
-,TRBJ2-7,-,TRBV18,CASSPRGLAYYEQYF,TGTGCCAGCTCACCACGGGGTCTAGCTTACTACGAGCAGTACTTC
-,TRBJ2-1,many,TRBV6-1,CASSEGPPPRYNEQFF,TGTGCCAGCAGTGAAGGCCCGCCGCCCCGTTACAATGAGCAGTTCTTC
-,TRBJ1-1,many,TRBV12-3/TRBV12-4,CASSPATVNTEAFF,TGTGCCAGCAGTCCCGCGACAGTCAACACTGAAGCTTTCTTT
TRBD1,TRBJ2-6,-,TRBV12-3/TRBV12-4,CATQTGDSGANVLTF,TGTGCCACCCAAACAGGGGACTCTGGGGCCAACGTCCTGACTTTC
-,TRBJ1-1,-,TRBV14,CASSHPRLGNPEAFF,TGTGCCAGCAGCCACCCTCGGCTAGGGAACCCTGAAGCTTTCTTT
TRBD1,TRBJ2-1,-,TRBV7-2,CASKQGTEQFF,TGTGCCAGCAAACAGGGGACTGAGCAGTTCTTC
TRBD1,TRBJ1-5,-,TRBV28,CASRPDRGGGQPQHF,TGTGCCAGCAGACCGGACAGGGGGGGGGGTCAGCCCCAGCATTTT
-,TRBJ1-5,many,TRBV18,CASSPQGNQPQHF,TGTGCCAGCAGTCCCCAGGGGAATCAGCCCCAGCATTTT
TRBD1,TRBJ1-5,many,TRBV2,CASREDRGSNQPQHF,TGTGCCAGCAGAGAGGACAGGGGGAGCAATCAGCCCCAGCATTTT
-,TRBJ2-1,many,TRBV3-1,CASSQGSGGNEQFF,TGTGCCAGCAGCCAGGGGAGTGGAGGGAATGAGCAGTTCTTC
-,TRBJ2-5,many,TRBV7-9,CASSLVRQETQYF,TGTGCCAGCAGCTTAGTCCGCCAAGAGACCCAGTACTTC
-,TRBJ2-7,many,TRBV30,CAWSVSGEQYF,TGTGCCTGGAGTGTCTCGGGGGAGCAGTACTTC
-,TRBJ2-5,few,TRBV28,CASSNKGETQYF,TGTGCCAGCAGCAACAAAGGGGAGACCCAGTACTTC
TRBD2,TRBJ2-3,many,TRBV12-3/TRBV12-4,CASSPTSGGFVDTQYF,TGTGCCAGCAGTCCAACTAGCGGGGGTTTCGTAGATACGCAGTATTTT
TRBD2,TRBJ2-7,many,TRBV20-1,CSAPRTSATYEQYF,TGCAGTGCTCCCCGGACTAGCGCAACCTACGAGCAGTACTTC
TRBD1,TRBJ1-2,many,TRBV28,CASSSAAGTGNYGYTF,TGTGCCAGCAGTTCGGCGGCCGGGACAGGGAACTATGGCTACACCTTC
-,TRBJ1-5,many,TRBV7-2,CASSRTDGSQPQHF,TGTGCCAGCAGCCGGACGGATGGAAGTCAGCCCCAGCATTTT
-,TRBJ1-1,many,TRBV5-1,CASSSSLENTEAFF,TGCGCCAGCAGCTCCTCTCTGGAGAACACTGAAGCTTTCTTT
-,TRBJ1-6,many,TRBV6-1,CASRDWNSPLHF,TGTGCCAGCCGGGACTGGAATTCACCCCTCCACTTT
TRBD2,TRBJ2-1,many,TRBV20-1,CSARGGASGGLTYNEQFF,TGCAGTGCTAGAGGTGGGGCTAGCGGGGGCCTGACCTACAATGAGCAGTTCTTC
TRBD2,TRBJ2-1,many,TRBV6-1,CASSDISGGAFIEQFF,TGTGCCAGCAGTGATATAAGCGGGGGGGCCTTTATTGAGCAGTTCTTC
TRBD1,TRBJ2-1,-,TRBV10-3,CAIKGASEQFF,TGTGCCATCAAGGGGGCGTCCGAGCAGTTCTTC
-,TRBJ1-6,many,TRBV20-1,CSASPYDREGSPLHF,TGCAGTGCTAGCCCATACGACAGAGAAGGGTCACCCCTCCACTTT
TRBD2,TRBJ2-1,many,TRBV7-2,CASSLVGGGGVSNEQFF,TGTGCCAGCAGCTTAGTAGGCGGCGGGGGGGTCTCCAATGAGCAGTTCTTC
TRBD1,TRBJ2-2,many,TRBV18,CASSRDRDGTGELFF,TGTGCCAGCTCACGGGACAGGGACGGCACCGGGGAGCTGTTTTTT